What follows are 6 T cell receptor beta chains derived from one specimen sequenced in a study of vaccination effects on CD4 cells after COVID-19. No antigen has been identified for these receptors. Here immunoSEQ multiplex PCR was the method, and the copy in TCRdb shows in-frame clones only, minus some. The data show some 70,000 clones, with 81% seen just once and 1.2% held by the top ten. Antigen-specific CD4+ T cells were expanded with viral peptide pools in the ViraFEST assay before sequencing. Isolation of CD4+ T cells took place after 10 days of culture. Participants got two doses of BNT162b2 or mRNA-1273 vaccine. The sequencing here drew on CD4+ T cells from PBMCs cultured with HCoV-229E spike peptides, taken after COVID-19 vaccination. These TCRs come from a human donor who received a COVID-19 vaccine.

The chain recombines TRBV29-1 with TRBJ1-2; the D is unclear. Germline V gene lookup returns CDR1 SQVTM and CDR2 ANQGSEA. V was trimmed by 8 bases and J by 8 bases, leaving 15 bases between them. The CDR3 extends over 11 amino acids. This chain's CDR3 is CSFDGEGGYTF. The DNA of the CDR3 is TGCAGCTTCGACGGAGAAGGGGGCTACACCTTC.

This clone was detected a few times. The genes are TRBV7-2 and TRBJ2-2; D unclear. Per germline, CDR1 SGHTA and CDR2 FQGNSA. The V and J ends lost 0 bases and 1 base respectively, with 3 bases between them. This CDR3 region has 14 residues. DNA of the CDR3: TGTGCCAGCAGCTTAGCCCAGAACACCGGGGAGCTGTTTTTT. Translated, it gives CASSLAQNTGELFF.

The chain has TRBV3-1 (or the pseudogene TRBV3-2) and TRBJ2-5; a weak D match, TRBD2 (6 bases). The CDR3 has 15 residues. The V gene lost 1 base and the J gene lost 5 bases, with 14 bases spanning the gap. The germline V gene encodes CDR1 LGHDT and CDR2 YNNKEL (reference sequence). The CDR3: CASSQVPLACETQYF. CDR3 bases: TGTGCCAGCAGCCAAGTCCCGCTAGCGTGCGAGACCCAGTACTTC.

The V call is TRBV4-1, the J call TRBJ1-5; D unclear. Trimming took off 1 base at V and 2 bases at J, with 9 bases between the two ends. The CDR3 loop spans 15 amino acids. Looked up from germline, CDR1 is MGHRA and CDR2 is YSYEKL. CDR3 protein: CASSQGTWGNQPQHF. CDR3 sequence (DNA): TGCGCCAGCAGCCAAGGGACCTGGGGCAATCAGCCCCAGCATTTT.

This clone was counted between two and nine times. The chain carries TRBV7-2 and TRBJ1-5; D gene unclear. Trimming removed 2 bases at V and 7 bases at J, with 9 bases between. Looked up from germline, CDR1 is SGHTA and CDR2 is FQGNSA. The CDR3 extends over 13 amino acids. CDR3 sequence reads: CASSLIQNQPQHF. CDR3 DNA: TGTGCCAGCAGCTTAATTCAGAACCAGCCCCAGCATTTT. Full variable domain (rest looked up from reference TRBV7-2 and TRBJ1-5): GAGVSQSPSNKVTEKGKDVELRCDPISGHTALYWYRQSLGQGLEFLIYFQGNSAPDKSGLPSDRFSAERTGGSVSTLTIQRTQQEDSAVYLCASSLIQNQPQHFGDGTRLSIL.

This clone has more than one count but fewer than ten. The chain joins TRBV5-6 to TRBJ1-1; D gene unclear. The CDR3 has 15 residues. Germline V CDR1 and CDR2: SGHDT, YYEEEE. Trimming cost V 0 bases and J 0 bases, with 9 bases left between them. The CDR3 loop reads CASSLAGYMNTEAFF. Here the CDR3 DNA reads TGTGCCAGCAGCTTGGCCGGCTATATGAACACTGAAGCTTTCTTT.